This T cell receptor beta chain was sequenced in a study of blood T cells in healthy people across ages. Study summary: About one barcoded beta molecule per two T cells came from capture by template switching.

Through a sample-barcoded 5' primer and a J-beta primer mix, a second PCR was run for roughly 6 to 11 cycles. TCRdb re-called the 5' RACE reads with MiXCR, one entry per CDR3 protein. The sample has about 580,000 distinct CDR3 sequences; roughly 43% are singletons. V was clipped by 3 bases and J by 10 bases, with 16 bases between them. From germline, CDR1 is DFQATT and CDR2 SNEGSKA (reference sequence). CDR3 length: 13 residues. The sample taken for sequencing was blood. This sequence joins TRBV20-1 and TRBJ2-1, with no clear D. This sequence originates from an elderly man in good health. The CDR3 is CSASSPPIDEQFF. For the CDR3, the DNA is TGCAGTGCTAGTTCCCCCCCAATCGACGAGCAGTTCTTC.